Listed below are T cell receptor beta chains from one sample, sequenced in a study of cytotoxic CD8 clonotypes in ibrutinib-treated CLL. Sequencing used immunoSEQ multiplex PCR; TCRdb keeps in-frame clones, though not all of them. The sample carries about 160,000 clones, approximately 90% recorded once. Sequences were derived from PBMCs, sampled at disease progression, from a patient treated with ibrutinib. The receptors come from a human donor with chronic lymphocytic leukemia. The CDR3 runs from the conserved cysteine through the conserved F or W. The D gene is left open where the match is weak. Clone size is shown for a subset of rows, as once, few, many or a class of expanded clone.

d_call j_call v_call clone_size cdr3_nt cdr3_aa
- TRBJ2-2 TRBV5-4 - TGTGCCAGCAGCTTGGAGGTAGCGAACACCGGGGAGCTGTTTTTT CASSLEVANTGELFF
- TRBJ1-5 TRBV7-8 - TGTGCCAGCAGCTCCAGGGACATAATGGGACCCGGGAAGTCTTCTGGGCAGCCCCAGCATTTT CASSSRDIMGPGKSSGQPQHF
- TRBJ2-2 TRBV2 - TGTGCCAGCAGTTATAGGACAGCAAACACCGGGGAGCTGTTTTTT CASSYRTANTGELFF
- TRBJ1-4 TRBV7-8 - TGTGCCAGCAGCCCCCCAGGGAGCGGTCGCGAAAAACTGTTTTTT CASSPPGSGREKLFF
TRBD1 TRBJ2-3 TRBV19 - TGTGCCAGTAGTATTCCGGGACAGGGATCAGATACGCAGTATTTT CASSIPGQGSDTQYF
- TRBJ2-7 TRBV6-6 - TGTGCCAGCAGTTACAAGGGGTACGAGCAGTACTTC CASSYKGYEQYF
- TRBJ2-5 TRBV5-4 - TGTGCCAGCAGCGCAGACACCCAAGAGACCCAGTACTTC CASSADTQETQYF
TRBD2 TRBJ2-1 TRBV19 once TGTGCCAGTAGTAAACGCCCTAGCGGGCCATTCCCCTACAATGAGCAGTTCTTC CASSKRPSGPFPYNEQFF
- TRBJ1-1 TRBV7-2 - TGTGCCAGCAGCCTTGAGGGGACATCGAACACTGAAGCTTTCTTT CASSLEGTSNTEAFF
TRBD1 TRBJ1-5 TRBV5-1 - TGCGCCAGCAGCTTGGAGGGGGCGAGCAATCAGCCCCAGCATTTT CASSLEGASNQPQHF
TRBD1 TRBJ1-5 TRBV15 - TGTGCCACCAGCAGAGTGGGACAGGGCGCGAGTCAGCCCCAGCATTTT CATSRVGQGASQPQHF
- TRBJ1-3 TRBV7-9 - TGTGCCAGCAGCCGCCTCGACGGGACCTCGGGAAACACCATATATTTT CASSRLDGTSGNTIYF
- TRBJ1-2 TRBV6-5 - TGTGCCAGCAGTGGTTACCCGCCTTCTAACTATGGCTACACCTTC CASSGYPPSNYGYTF
- TRBJ2-2 TRBV5-1 - TGCGCCAGCAGCTTGGATGGGACGGACACCGGGGAGCTGTTTTTT CASSLDGTDTGELFF
- TRBJ2-5 TRBV6-5 - TGTGCCAGCAATGCGGAGCGGGCGGCCAGAGAGACCCAGTACTTC CASNAERAARETQYF
- TRBJ2-1 TRBV7-6 - TGTGCCAGCAGCCGATGGGGGGACAATGAGCAGTTCTTC CASSRWGDNEQFF
TRBD1 TRBJ1-5 TRBV30 once TGTGCCTGGAGTGTAATGCCCGACAGGGTCAATCAGCCCCAGCATTTT CAWSVMPDRVNQPQHF
- TRBJ1-4 TRBV6-5 - TGTGCCAGCAGTTACCGCCACGGACCCGAAAATGAAAAACTGTTTTTT CASSYRHGPENEKLFF
- TRBJ1-3 TRBV5-8 - TGTGCCAGCAGCTTGGCCAGGGTTTCTGGAAACACCATATATTTT CASSLARVSGNTIYF
TRBD1 TRBJ1-1 TRBV14 - TGTGCCAGCAGCCAGCGACAGGGTGGAACTGAAGCTTTCTTT CASSQRQGGTEAFF